This T cell receptor (beta chain) emerged from a study of T cells expressing NK-cell markers. Whole-study results and caveats: A range of roughly 1.0-8% of CD8+ T cells consisted of dominant NKG2C+ clonotypes in about six donors.

Remarks on this clonotype: Its antigen is undetermined.

TCRdb re-analyzed the 5' RACE reads; it lists each CDR3 protein once, without DNA. In all, the sample yields around 280,000 distinct CDR3 sequences. Sequencing was done on a sample of blood T cells: a sorted CD56 or NKG2C T cell subset, CD4+ or CD8+ T cells, or bulk PBMC T cells (not recorded which). The clonotype was recovered from a man in his late teens or twenties in good health.

The CDR3 loop is CASSLASTHNQPQHF. The chain is built from TRBV7-2 and TRBJ1-5. The CDR3 has 15 residues. CDR1 is SGHTA and CDR2 is FQGNSA in the germline V gene.